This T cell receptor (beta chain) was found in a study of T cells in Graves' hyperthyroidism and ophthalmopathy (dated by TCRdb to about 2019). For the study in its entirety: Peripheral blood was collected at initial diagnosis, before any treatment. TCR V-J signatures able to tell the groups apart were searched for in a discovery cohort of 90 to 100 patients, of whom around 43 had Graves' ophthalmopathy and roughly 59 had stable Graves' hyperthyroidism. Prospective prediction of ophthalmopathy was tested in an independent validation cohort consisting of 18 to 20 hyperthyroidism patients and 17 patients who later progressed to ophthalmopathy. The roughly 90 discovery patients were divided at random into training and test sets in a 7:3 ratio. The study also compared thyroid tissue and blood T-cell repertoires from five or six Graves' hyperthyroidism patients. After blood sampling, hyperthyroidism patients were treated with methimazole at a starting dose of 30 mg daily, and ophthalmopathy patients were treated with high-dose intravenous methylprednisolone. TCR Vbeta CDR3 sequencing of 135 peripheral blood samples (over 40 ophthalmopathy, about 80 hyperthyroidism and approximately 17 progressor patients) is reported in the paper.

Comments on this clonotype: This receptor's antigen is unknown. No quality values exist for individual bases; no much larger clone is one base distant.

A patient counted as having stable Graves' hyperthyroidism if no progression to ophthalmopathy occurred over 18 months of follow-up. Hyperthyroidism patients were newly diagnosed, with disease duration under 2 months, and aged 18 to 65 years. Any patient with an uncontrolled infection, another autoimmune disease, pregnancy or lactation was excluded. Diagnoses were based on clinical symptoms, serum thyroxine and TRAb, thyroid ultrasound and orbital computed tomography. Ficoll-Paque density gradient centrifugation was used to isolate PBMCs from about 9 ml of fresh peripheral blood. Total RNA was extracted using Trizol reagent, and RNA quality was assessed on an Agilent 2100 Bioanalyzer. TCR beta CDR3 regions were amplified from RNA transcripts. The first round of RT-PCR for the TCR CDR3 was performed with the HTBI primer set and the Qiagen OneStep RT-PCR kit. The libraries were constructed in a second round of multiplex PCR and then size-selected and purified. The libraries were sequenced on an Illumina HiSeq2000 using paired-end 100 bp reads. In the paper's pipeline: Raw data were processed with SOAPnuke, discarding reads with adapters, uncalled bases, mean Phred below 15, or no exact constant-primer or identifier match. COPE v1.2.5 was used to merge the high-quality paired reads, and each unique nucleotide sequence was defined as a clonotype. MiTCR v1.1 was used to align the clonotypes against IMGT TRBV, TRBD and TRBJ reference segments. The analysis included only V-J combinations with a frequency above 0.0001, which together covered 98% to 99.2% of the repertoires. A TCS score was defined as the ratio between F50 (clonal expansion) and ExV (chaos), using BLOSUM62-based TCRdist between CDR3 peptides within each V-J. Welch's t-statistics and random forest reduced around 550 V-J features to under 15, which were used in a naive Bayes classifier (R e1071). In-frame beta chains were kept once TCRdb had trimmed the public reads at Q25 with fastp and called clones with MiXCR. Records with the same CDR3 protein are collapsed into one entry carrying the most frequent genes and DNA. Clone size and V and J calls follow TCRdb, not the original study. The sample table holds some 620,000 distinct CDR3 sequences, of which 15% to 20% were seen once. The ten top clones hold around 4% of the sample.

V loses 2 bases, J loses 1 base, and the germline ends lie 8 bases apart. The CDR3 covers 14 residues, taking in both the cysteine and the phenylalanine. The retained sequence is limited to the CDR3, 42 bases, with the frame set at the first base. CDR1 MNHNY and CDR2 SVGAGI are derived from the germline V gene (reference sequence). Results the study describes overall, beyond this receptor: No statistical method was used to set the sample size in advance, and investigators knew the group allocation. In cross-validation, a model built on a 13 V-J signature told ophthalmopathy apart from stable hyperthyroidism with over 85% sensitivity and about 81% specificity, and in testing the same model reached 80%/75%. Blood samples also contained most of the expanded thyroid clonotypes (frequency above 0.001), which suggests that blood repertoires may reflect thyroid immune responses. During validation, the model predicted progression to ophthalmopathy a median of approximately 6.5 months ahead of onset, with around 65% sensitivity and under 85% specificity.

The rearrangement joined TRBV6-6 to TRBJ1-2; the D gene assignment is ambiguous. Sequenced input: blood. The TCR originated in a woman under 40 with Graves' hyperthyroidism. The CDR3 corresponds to CASSYRNGNYGYTF. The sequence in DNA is TGTGCCAGCAGTTACCGTAATGGTAACTATGGCTACACCTTC.